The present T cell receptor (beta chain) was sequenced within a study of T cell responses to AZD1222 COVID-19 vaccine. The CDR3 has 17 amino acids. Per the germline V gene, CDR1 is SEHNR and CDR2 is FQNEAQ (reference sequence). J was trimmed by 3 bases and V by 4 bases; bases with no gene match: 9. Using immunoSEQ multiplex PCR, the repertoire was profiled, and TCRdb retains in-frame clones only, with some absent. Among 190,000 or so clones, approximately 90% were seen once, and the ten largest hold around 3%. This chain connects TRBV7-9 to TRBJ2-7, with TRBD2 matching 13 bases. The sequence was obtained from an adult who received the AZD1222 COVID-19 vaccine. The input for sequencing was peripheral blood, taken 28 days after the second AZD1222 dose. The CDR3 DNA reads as TGTGCCAGCAGCTCCCCCCCGGGACTAGCGGGGATCTACGAGCAGTACTTC. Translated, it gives CASSSPPGLAGIYEQYF.